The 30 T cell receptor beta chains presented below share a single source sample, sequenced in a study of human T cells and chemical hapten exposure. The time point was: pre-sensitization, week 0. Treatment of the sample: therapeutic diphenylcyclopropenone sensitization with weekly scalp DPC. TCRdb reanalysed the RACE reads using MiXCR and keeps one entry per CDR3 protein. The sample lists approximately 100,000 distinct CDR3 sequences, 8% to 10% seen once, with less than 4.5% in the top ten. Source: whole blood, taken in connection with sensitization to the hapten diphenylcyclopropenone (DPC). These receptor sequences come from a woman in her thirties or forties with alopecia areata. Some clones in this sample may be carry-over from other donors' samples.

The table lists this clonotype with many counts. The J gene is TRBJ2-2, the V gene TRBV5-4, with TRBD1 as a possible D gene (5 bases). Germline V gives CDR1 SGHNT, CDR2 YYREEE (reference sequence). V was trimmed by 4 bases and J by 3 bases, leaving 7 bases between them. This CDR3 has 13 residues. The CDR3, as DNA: TGTGCCAGCAGCGCGACAGACACCGGGGAGCTGTTTTTT. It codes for CASSATDTGELFF.

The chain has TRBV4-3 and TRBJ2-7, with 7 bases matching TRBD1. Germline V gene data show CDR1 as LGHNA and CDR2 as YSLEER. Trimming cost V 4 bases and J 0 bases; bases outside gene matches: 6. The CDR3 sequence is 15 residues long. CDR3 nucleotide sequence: TGCGCCAGCAGCCTACGGACAGGAGGCTCCTACGAGCAGTACTTC. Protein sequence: CASSLRTGGSYEQYF.

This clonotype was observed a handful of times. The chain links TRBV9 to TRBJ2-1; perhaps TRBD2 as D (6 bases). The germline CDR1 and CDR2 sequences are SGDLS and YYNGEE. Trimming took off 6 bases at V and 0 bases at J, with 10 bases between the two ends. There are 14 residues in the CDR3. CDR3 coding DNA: TGTGCCAGCAACCGGGGGAACTCCTACAATGAGCAGTTCTTC. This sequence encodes CASNRGNSYNEQFF. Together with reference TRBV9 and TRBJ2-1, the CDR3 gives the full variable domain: DSGVTQTPKHLITATGQRVTLRCSPRSGDLSVYWYQQSLDQGLQFLIQYYNGEERAKGNILERFSAQQFPDLHSELNLSSLELGDSALYFCASNRGNSYNEQFFGPGTRLTVL.

CDR3 amino acids: CAISEWGTGTYEQYF. The CDR3 DNA reads TGTGCCATCAGTGAGTGGGGGACAGGGACCTACGAGCAGTACTTC. This chain connects TRBV10-3 to TRBJ2-7, with 9 bases that match TRBD1. Germline CDR1 ENHRY, CDR2 SYGVKD. The CDR3 runs to 15 residues. Trimming cost V 1 base and J 2 bases; bases outside gene matches: 3.

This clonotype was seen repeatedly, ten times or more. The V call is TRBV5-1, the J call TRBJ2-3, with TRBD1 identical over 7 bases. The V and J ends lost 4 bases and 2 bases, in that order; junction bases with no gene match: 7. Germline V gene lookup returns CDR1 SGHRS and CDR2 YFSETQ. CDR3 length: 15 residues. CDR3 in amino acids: CASSPRTGNTDTQYF. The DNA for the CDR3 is TGCGCCAGCAGCCCACGGACAGGAAACACAGATACGCAGTATTTT.

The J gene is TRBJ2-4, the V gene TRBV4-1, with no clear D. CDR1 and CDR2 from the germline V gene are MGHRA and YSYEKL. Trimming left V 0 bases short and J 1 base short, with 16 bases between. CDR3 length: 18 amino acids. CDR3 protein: CASSQERTVESAKNIQYF. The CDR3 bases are TGCGCCAGCAGCCAAGAGAGAACGGTTGAATCCGCCAAAAACATTCAGTACTTC.

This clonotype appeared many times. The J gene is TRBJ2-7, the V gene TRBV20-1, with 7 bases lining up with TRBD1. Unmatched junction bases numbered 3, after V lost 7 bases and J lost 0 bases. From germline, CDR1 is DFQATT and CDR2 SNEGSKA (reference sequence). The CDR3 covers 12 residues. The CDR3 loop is CSGTGSSYEQYF. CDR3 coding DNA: TGCAGTGGGACAGGAAGCTCCTACGAGCAGTACTTC.

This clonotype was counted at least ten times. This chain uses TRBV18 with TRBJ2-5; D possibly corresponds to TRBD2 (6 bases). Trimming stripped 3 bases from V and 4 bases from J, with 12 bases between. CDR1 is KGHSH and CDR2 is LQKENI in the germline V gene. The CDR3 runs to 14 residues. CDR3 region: CASSPGGRGETQYF. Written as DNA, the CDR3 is TGTGCCAGCTCACCCGGGGGAAGAGGAGAGACCCAGTACTTC. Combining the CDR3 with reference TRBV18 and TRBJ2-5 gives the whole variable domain NAGVMQNPRHLVRRRGQEARLRCSPMKGHSHVYWYRQLPEEGLKFMVYLQKENIIDESGMPKERFSAEFPKEGPSILRIQQVVRGDSAAYFCASSPGGRGETQYFGPGTRLLVL.

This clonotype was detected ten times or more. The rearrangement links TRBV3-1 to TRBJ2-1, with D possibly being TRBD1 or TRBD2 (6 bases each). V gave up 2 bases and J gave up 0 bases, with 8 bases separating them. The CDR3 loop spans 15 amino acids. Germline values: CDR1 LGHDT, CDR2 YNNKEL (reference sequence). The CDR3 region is CASSQRGVSYNEQFF. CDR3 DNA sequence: TGTGCCAGCAGCCAAAGGGGGGTCTCCTACAATGAGCAGTTCTTC.

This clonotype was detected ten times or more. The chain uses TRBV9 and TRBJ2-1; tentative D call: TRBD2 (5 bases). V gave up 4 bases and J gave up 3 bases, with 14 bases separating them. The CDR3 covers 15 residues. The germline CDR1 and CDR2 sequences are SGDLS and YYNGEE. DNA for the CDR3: TGTGCCAGCAGCCCCCCCGAGGGCAGCTACAATGAGCAGTTCTTC. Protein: CASSPPEGSYNEQFF.

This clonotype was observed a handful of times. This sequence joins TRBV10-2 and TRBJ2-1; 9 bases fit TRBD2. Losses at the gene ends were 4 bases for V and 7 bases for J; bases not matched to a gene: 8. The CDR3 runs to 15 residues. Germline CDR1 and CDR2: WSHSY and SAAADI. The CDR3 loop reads CASSAQRGDRNEQFF. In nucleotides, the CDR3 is TGCGCCAGCAGTGCCCAGCGGGGGGACCGGAATGAGCAGTTCTTC.

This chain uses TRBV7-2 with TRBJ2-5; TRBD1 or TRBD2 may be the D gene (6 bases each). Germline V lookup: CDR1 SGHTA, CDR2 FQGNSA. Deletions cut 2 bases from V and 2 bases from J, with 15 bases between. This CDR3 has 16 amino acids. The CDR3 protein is CASSLRRRGGQETQYF. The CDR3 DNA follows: TGTGCCAGCAGCTTACGCCGGAGAGGGGGGCAAGAGACCCAGTACTTC.

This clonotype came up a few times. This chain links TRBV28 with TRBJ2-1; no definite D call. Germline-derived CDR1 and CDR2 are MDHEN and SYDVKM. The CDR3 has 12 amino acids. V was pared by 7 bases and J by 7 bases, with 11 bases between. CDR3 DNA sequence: TGTGCCAGCACCGCACCGAGGAATGAGCAGTTCTTC. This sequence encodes CASTAPRNEQFF.

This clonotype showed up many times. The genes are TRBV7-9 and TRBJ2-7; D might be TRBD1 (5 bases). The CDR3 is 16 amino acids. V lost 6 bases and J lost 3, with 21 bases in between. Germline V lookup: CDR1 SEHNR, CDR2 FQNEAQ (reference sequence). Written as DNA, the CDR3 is TGTGCCAGCAGAGCTCCCCCCCGACAGCTGGACTACGAGCAGTACTTC. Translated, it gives CASRAPPRQLDYEQYF.

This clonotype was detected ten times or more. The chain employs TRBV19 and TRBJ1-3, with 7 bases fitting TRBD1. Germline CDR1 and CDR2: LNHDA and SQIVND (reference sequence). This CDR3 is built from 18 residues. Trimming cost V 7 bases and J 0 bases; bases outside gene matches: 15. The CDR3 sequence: CASTRQGQSFYSGNTIYF. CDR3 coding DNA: TGTGCCAGTACCAGACAGGGTCAGAGCTTCTACTCTGGAAACACCATATATTTT.

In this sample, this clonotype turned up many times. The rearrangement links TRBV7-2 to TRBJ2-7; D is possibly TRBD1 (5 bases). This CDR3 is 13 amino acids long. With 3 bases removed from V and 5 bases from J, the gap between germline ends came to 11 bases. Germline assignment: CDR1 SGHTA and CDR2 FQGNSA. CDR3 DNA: TGTGCCAGCAGCTTGATCCAGGGAAACGAGCAGTACTTC. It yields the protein CASSLIQGNEQYF.

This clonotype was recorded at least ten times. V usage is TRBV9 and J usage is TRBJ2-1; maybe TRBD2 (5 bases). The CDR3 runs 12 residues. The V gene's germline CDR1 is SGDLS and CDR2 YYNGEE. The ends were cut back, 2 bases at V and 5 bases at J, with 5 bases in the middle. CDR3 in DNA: TGTGCCAGCAGCGTCGGGAACAATGAGCAGTTCTTC. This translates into CASSVGNNEQFF. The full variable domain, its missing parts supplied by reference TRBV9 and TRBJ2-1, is DSGVTQTPKHLITATGQRVTLRCSPRSGDLSVYWYQQSLDQGLQFLIQYYNGEERAKGNILERFSAQQFPDLHSELNLSSLELGDSALYFCASSVGNNEQFFGPGTRLTVL.

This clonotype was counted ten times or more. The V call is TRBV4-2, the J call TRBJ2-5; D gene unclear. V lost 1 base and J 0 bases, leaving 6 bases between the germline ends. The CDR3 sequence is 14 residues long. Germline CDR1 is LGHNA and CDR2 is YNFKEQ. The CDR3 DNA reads TGTGCCAGCAGCCAAGTTGACTACCAAGAGACCCAGTACTTC. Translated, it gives CASSQVDYQETQYF.

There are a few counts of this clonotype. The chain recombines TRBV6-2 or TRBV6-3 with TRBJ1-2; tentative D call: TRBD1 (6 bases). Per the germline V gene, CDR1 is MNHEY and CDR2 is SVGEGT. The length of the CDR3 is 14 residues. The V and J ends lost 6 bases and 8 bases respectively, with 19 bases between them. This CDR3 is CASSLLQGTAGYTF. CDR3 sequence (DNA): TGTGCCAGCAGCCTCTTACAGGGCACCGCAGGCTACACCTTC.

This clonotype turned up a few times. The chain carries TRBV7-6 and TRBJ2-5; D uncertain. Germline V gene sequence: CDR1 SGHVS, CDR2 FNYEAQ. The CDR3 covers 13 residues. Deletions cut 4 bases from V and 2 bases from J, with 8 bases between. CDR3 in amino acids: CASSSHRQETQYF. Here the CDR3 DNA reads TGTGCCAGCAGCTCCCACAGACAAGAGACCCAGTACTTC.

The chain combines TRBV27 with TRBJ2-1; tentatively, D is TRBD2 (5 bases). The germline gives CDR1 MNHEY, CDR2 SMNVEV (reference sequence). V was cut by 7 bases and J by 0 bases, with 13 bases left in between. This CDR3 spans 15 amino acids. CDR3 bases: TGTGCCAGCAACATTGGACGGGACTCCTACAATGAGCAGTTCTTC. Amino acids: CASNIGRDSYNEQFF.

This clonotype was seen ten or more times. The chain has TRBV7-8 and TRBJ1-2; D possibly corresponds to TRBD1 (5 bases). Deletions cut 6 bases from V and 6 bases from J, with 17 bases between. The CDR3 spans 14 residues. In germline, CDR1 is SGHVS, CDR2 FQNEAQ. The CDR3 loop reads CASSPHSRGDGYTF. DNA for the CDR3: TGTGCCAGCAGTCCCCATTCTCGGGGGGATGGCTACACCTTC. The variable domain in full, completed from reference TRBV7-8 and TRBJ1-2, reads GAGVSQSPRYKVAKRGQDVALRCDPISGHVSLFWYQQALGQGPEFLTYFQNEAQLDKSGLPSDRFFAERPEGSVSTLKIQRTQQEDSAVYLCASSPHSRGDGYTFGSGTRLTVV.

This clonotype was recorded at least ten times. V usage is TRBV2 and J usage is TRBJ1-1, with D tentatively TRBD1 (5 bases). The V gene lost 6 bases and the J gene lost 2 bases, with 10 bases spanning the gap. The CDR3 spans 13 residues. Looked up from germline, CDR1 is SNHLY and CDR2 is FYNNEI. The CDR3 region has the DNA TGTGCCAGCAGGACAGACAGTAACACTGAAGCTTTCTTT. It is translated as CASRTDSNTEAFF.

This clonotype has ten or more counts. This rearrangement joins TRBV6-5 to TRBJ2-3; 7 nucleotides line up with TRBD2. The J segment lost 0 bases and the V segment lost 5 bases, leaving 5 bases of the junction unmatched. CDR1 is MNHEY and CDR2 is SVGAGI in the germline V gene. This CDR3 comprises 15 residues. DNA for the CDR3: TGTGCCAGCAGTCGAGCGGGGACTAGCACAGATACGCAGTATTTT. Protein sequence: CASSRAGTSTDTQYF.

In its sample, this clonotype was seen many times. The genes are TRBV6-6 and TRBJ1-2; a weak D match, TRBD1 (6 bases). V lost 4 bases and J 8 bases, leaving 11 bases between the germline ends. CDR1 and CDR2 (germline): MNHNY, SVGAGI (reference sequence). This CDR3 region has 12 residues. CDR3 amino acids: CASSSQGDGYTF. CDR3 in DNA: TGTGCCAGCAGTTCACAGGGAGACGGCTACACCTTC.

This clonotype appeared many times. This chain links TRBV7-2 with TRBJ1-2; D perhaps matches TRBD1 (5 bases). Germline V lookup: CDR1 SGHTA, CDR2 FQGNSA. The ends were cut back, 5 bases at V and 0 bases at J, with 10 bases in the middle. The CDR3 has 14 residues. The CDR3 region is CASSLGQANYGYTF. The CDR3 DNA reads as TGTGCCAGCAGCCTTGGACAAGCTAACTATGGCTACACCTTC.

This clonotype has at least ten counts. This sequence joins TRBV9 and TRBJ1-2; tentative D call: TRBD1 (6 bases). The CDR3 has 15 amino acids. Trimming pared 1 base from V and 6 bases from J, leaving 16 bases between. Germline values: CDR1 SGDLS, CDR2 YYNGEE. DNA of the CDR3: TGTGCCAGCAGCGTAACGACCGGGACAAAAGATGGCTACACCTTC. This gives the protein CASSVTTGTKDGYTF.

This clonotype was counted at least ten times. The CDR3 reads CASSPGLDFGYTF. Here the CDR3 DNA reads TGCGCCAGTAGCCCAGGGTTGGATTTTGGCTACACCTTC. The J gene is TRBJ1-2, the V gene TRBV10-2, with a weak D call TRBD1 (5 bases). V lost 9 bases and J 7 bases, leaving 18 bases between the germline ends. Germline loops: CDR1 WSHSY, CDR2 SAAADI. The CDR3 has 13 residues.

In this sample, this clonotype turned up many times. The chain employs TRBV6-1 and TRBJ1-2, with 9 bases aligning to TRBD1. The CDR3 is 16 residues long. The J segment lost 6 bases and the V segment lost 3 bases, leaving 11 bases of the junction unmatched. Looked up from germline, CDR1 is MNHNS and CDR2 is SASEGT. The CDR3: CASSDGQGITVDGYTF. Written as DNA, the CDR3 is TGTGCCAGCAGTGACGGACAGGGGATTACGGTGGATGGCTACACCTTC.

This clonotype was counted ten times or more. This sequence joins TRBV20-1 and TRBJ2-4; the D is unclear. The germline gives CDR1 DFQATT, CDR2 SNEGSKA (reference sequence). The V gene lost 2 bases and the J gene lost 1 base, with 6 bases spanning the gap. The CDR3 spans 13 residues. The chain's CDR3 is CSARQSAKNIQYF. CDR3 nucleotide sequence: TGCAGTGCTAGACAGTCGGCCAAAAACATTCAGTACTTC.